This TCR beta chain was sequenced during a study of early T cells in non-severe SARS-CoV-2 infection. Study as a whole: Unpaired chains resulted from sequencing bulk RNA of unsorted whole blood. Findings of the study overall: VDJdb matching, biased toward anti-spike CD8 responses, missed private and CD4 specificities.

This clonotype has more than one count but fewer than ten. Its antigen is not identified. Each single cDNA molecule received a unique molecular identifier. TCRdb recomputed calls from the 5' RACE reads with MiXCR, one row per CDR3 protein. The sample records just over 80,000 distinct CDR3 sequences, roughly 15% being singletons. V was clipped by 3 bases and J by 4 bases; unmatched bases: 5. The germline V gene has CDR1 SQVTM and CDR2 ANQGSEA. The CDR3 is 14 amino acids. V gene TRBV29-1 combines with J gene TRBJ2-1; 8 nucleotides align to TRBD1. The specimen was whole blood. This sequence was found in an adult who was a healthcare worker with PCR-confirmed SARS-CoV-2 infection or an uninfected control (not recorded which). The CDR3 here is CSVDQGASYNEQFF. CDR3 nucleotide sequence: TGCAGCGTTGACCAGGGGGCTTCTTACAATGAGCAGTTCTTC.